Given below is one T cell receptor beta chain in context. No antigen is known for it. This sample is drawn from a study of OX40 agonist ivuxolimab in advanced cancers. As for the study in general: At 0.01 to 10 mg/kg, ivuxolimab was administered intravenously to patients every 2 weeks. General study points: Mean expanded clone counts were higher in CD8+ than CD4+ T cells. Some patients who did not respond also had low normalized T-cell clonal expansion.

This CDR3 is 16 amino acids long. V dropped 2 bases and J dropped 0 bases, with 13 bases sitting between them. Germline-derived CDR1 and CDR2 are LGHNA and YNFKEQ. Some clones are missing from TCRdb's copy, which holds only in-frame ones; the method was immunoSEQ multiplex PCR. The sample lists approximately 33,000 clones; 80% to 90% were seen once. The specimen comprised CD4+ or CD8+ T cells sorted from blood, sampled in a trial of the OX40 agonist ivuxolimab. The rearrangement links TRBV4-2 to TRBJ2-5; unclear D gene. The origin of this receptor is an adult with an advanced solid tumor such as melanoma, head and neck, liver or kidney cancer. CDR3 residues: CASSQIGPLYQETQYF. CDR3 DNA: TGTGCCAGCAGCCAAATCGGACCATTGTACCAAGAGACCCAGTACTTC.